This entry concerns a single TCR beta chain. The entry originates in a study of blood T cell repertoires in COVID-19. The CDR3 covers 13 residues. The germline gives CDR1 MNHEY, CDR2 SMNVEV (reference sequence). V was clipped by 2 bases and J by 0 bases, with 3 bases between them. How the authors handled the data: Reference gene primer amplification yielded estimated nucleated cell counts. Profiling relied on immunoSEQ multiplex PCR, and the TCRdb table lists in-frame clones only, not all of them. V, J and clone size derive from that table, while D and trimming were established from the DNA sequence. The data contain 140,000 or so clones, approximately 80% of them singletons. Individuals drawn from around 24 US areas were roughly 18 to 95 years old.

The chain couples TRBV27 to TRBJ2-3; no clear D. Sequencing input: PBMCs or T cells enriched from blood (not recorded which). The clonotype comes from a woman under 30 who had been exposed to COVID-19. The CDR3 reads CASSLQSTDTQYF. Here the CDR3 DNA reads TGTGCCAGCAGTTTACAGAGCACAGATACGCAGTATTTT.